The subject of this entry is one T cell receptor (beta chain). The table lists this clone with a count of one. The target of this receptor is not known. No much larger clonotype is one base removed from it; base qualities were not supplied. Library preparation used the immunoSEQ multiplex PCR assay. TCRdb holds this immuneACCESS table with in-frame rearrangements only. Some clones are missing; in checked studies, unresolved V genes explain under half, and the rest has no known cause. Across this sample there are approximately 59,000 clones, with 70% to 90% seen only once. The ten largest account for about an eighth of the sample. CDR1 and CDR2 are drawn from the germline V gene: MDHEN, SYDVKM. The CDR3 covers 12 residues, taking in both the cysteine and the phenylalanine. Just the 36-base CDR3 DNA is kept, in frame starting at base 1. V sheds 7 bases and J sheds 2 bases, leaving 9 bases between their ends.

This sample stems from a study of control samples from healthy donors and cancer patients (dated by TCRdb to the early 2020s). The sequence joins TRBV28 to TRBJ2-7; the D gene is unclear. The sample consisted of PBMCs. The TCR originated in a woman between 55 and 75 years old with lung cancer. The CDR3 region: CASTATPYEQYF. The nucleotides read TGTGCCAGCACAGCTACTCCCTACGAGCAGTACTTC.